The clone carrying this TCR beta chain was detected ten times or more. The sample is drawn from a study of early T cells in non-severe SARS-CoV-2 infection. Each single cDNA molecule received a unique molecular identifier. TCRdb reprocessed the 5' RACE reads with MiXCR, giving one entry per CDR3 protein. The data show about 88,000 distinct CDR3 sequences, about 16% seen once. There are 13 residues in the CDR3. Germline assignment: CDR1 SGHNT and CDR2 YYREEE (reference sequence). V lost 6 bases and J lost 2, with 9 bases in between. The receptor's source is an adult who was a healthcare worker with PCR-confirmed SARS-CoV-2 infection or an uninfected control (not recorded which). V gene TRBV5-4 combines with J gene TRBJ2-1; D perhaps matches TRBD2 (6 bases). Sequencing was carried out using whole blood. The CDR3 bases are TGTGCCAGCACGGAGGGAGCCTACAATGAGCAGTTCTTC. This gives the protein CASTEGAYNEQFF.